This T cell receptor beta chain was documented in a study of cytomegalovirus exposure and HLA in healthy donors. Study-wide results and caveats: Researchers reportedly found TCR beta sequences accurately predicted most subjects' HLA-A and HLA-B alleles. Indistinguishability led to the exclusion of some V segments, TRBV6-2 and TRBV6-3 included. Sequence variants that were highly shared formed a cluster that was likely a sequencing artifact.

The study sampled nominally healthy donors, though unrecorded immune exposures were likely. As for this clone: Its cognate antigen is unknown.

PCR involved 60 Vbeta and 13 Jbeta primers. Here immunoSEQ multiplex PCR was the method, and the copy in TCRdb shows in-frame clones only, minus some. The data show about 190,000 clones, 80% seen once. V lost 11 bases to trimming and J lost 4 bases; unmatched junction nucleotides: 6. The CDR3 contains 12 residues. Germline V gives CDR1 LNHDA, CDR2 SQIVND (reference sequence). This clonotype was obtained from a woman in her thirties or forties in good health and CMV-seronegative. This sequence joins TRBV19 and TRBJ1-1, with 8 bases aligning to TRBD1. Sequencing was performed on PBMCs. The CDR3 region is CASYRGSTEAFF. The DNA of the CDR3 is TGTGCCTCATACAGGGGGTCCACTGAAGCTTTCTTT.